These T cell receptor beta chains were read from a single sample in a study of tumor-infiltrating lymphocytes in primary liver carcinoma. TCRdb reprocessed the multiplex PCR reads via MiXCR and lists one record per CDR3 protein. In the table there are approximately 310,000 distinct CDR3 sequences, 50% to 70% of which are singletons. Sequencing was performed on peripheral blood. These receptors originate from a man aged 35-49 years with primary liver carcinoma and hepatitis B virus infection. Both conserved end residues are part of each CDR3. Fields, in order: V gene, clone size, J gene, D gene, CDR3 DNA, CDR3 protein. The D gene is left open where the match is weak. The size entry is marked missing in some rows and otherwise reads once, few, many or a size class.

>TRBV29-1|many|TRBJ1-2|-
TGCAGCGTCCTGATGGGTGGGGCTAGCACCTTC
CSVLMGGASTF
>TRBV5-4|-|TRBJ2-7|-
TGTGCCAGCAGCTTGGCGGGGAGTGGGCAGCAGTACTTC
CASSLAGSGQQYF
>TRBV12-3/TRBV12-4|many|TRBJ2-5|-
TGTGCCAGCAGTTTGCAACGGTTTAGGACCCAGTACTTC
CASSLQRFRTQYF
>TRBV5-4|-|TRBJ1-2|-
TGTGTCAGCATCTTGGTAAGGGACTCGGCCGATGGCTACACCTTC
CVSILVRDSADGYTF
>TRBV2|-|TRBJ1-4|-
TGTGCCAGCAGTGAAGCGTTAAGGGGCTCTAATGAAGAACTGTTTTTT
CASSEALRGSNEELFF
>TRBV12-3/TRBV12-4|-|TRBJ2-1|-
TGTGCCGGCAGTCGTCGGTTGAGCTCCTACAATGAGCACTTCTTC
CAGSRRLSSYNEHFF
>TRBV2|once|TRBJ2-3|-
TGTGCCAGCACCGAGAAGGGGGATGATACGCAGTATTTT
CASTEKGDDTQYF
>TRBV4-3|-|TRBJ2-1|-
TGCACCAGCAGCCAGGATCCGGTCCTCCGAGATCTTTTCTTC
CTSSQDPVLRDLFF
>TRBV5-1|once|TRBJ2-6|-
TGCGCCAGCAGCAATACAGGGAGTGGGGCCAACGTCCTGACTTTC
CASSNTGSGANVLTF
>TRBV11-1|-|TRBJ2-2|-
TGTGCCAGCAGCCCACACAGGGTAACCGGGGAGCTGTTTTTT
CASSPHRVTGELFF
>TRBV11-2|-|TRBJ2-7|-
TGTGCCAGCAGCTTGGGGAATCTCGCCGAGCAGTACTTC
CASSLGNLAEQYF
>TRBV4-3|-|TRBJ2-3|-
TGTGCCGGCAGCCCCAAGGCGGGACTCGCAGATACACAGTATTTT
CAGSPKAGLADTQYF
>TRBV5-6|-|TRBJ2-1|-
TGTGCCAACAGCTTGATCCGGGGGCGCAGAGAGACCCAGTTCTTC
CANSLIRGRRETQFF
>TRBV6-2/TRBV6-3|many|TRBJ2-1|-
TGTGCCAGCAGCCCCCTAGCATCCTACAATGAGCAGTTCTTC
CASSPLASYNEQFF
>TRBV7-9|-|TRBJ2-5|-
TGTGCCAGCAGCTTAGTCAGCACAGAGGAGACCCAGTACTTC
CASSLVSTEETQYF
>TRBV7-2|-|TRBJ2-1|-
TGTGCCAGCAGCCTGACAGCGCAGAATGAGCAGTTCTTC
CASSLTAQNEQFF
>TRBV2|-|TRBJ2-7|TRBD2
TGTGCCAGCAGGTCAAGCGGGAGTGCCTACGAGCAGTACTTC
CASRSSGSAYEQYF
>TRBV11-2|many|TRBJ2-5|-
TGTGCCAGCAGCTTGGATAGCCACGACCAAGAGACCCAGTACTTC
CASSLDSHDQETQYF
>TRBV5-6|-|TRBJ1-5|-
TGTGCCAGCAGCCTAACCCAGGGGACTAGCAATCAGCCCCAGCATTTT
CASSLTQGTSNQPQHF
>TRBV7-8|once|TRBJ1-2|-
TGTGCCAACAGCTCGACAGCTAACTATGGCTACACCTTC
CANSSTANYGYTF
>TRBV28|-|TRBJ2-7|TRBD1
TGTGCCAGTAAGAGACAGGGAGTACCCTCCTACGGGCAGTACTTC
CASKRQGVPSYGQYF
>TRBV28|-|TRBJ2-1|TRBD2
TGTGCCAGCAGTTTAGTCAAGACCGGGACTAGCGGGATTGAGCAGTTCTTC
CASSLVKTGTSGIEQFF
>TRBV11-3|-|TRBJ1-1|TRBD1
TGTGCCAACTCCAGGGGGATGATCACTGAAGCTTTCTTT
CANSRGMITEAFF